A selection of T cell receptor beta chains follows, all from one sample in a study of PD-1 blockade in classical Hodgkin lymphoma. Using immunoSEQ multiplex PCR, the repertoire was profiled, and TCRdb retains in-frame clones only, with some absent. The sample shows some 7,100 clones, 70% to 80% of them seen only once. The sample consisted of peripheral blood mononuclear cells (PBMCs), taken at baseline. These receptors came from a human donor with classical Hodgkin lymphoma. CDR3s include the opening cysteine and the closing phenylalanine or tryptophan. D genes are given only for firm matches. Only some rows state a clone size, as once, few, many or a class for expanded clones.

.	TRBV19	.	TRBJ2-7	CATSPKGGTHSYEQYF	TGTGCCACCTCCCCCAAGGGGGGAACTCACTCCTACGAGCAGTACTTC
.	TRBV6-6	TRBD1	TRBJ1-1	CASSQRDDRARAFF	TGTGCCAGCAGTCAAAGGGACGACAGGGCAAGAGCTTTCTTT
.	TRBV7-9	.	TRBJ2-7	CASSSGPEQYF	TGTGCCAGCAGCTCGGGGCCCGAGCAGTACTTC
.	TRBV19	.	TRBJ1-1	CASSNQGTEAFF	TGTGCCAGTAGTAACCAGGGAACTGAAGCTTTCTTT
.	TRBV29-1	.	TRBJ2-5	CSVVGPPGETQYF	TGCAGCGTTGTAGGCCCCCCGGGGGAGACCCAGTACTTC
once	TRBV5-1	.	TRBJ2-7	CASSLGDEQYF	TGCGCCAGCAGCTTGGGGGACGAGCAGTACTTC
.	TRBV19	TRBD2	TRBJ2-3	CASSPSGRIKTDTQYF	TGTGCCAGTAGTCCGAGCGGGAGGATAAAAACAGATACGCAGTATTTT
.	TRBV5-1	TRBD1	TRBJ1-3	CASSKGASGNTIYF	TGCGCCAGCAGCAAGGGGGCAAGTGGAAACACCATATATTTT
.	TRBV29-1	.	TRBJ2-3	CSVDYSNTDTQYF	TGCAGCGTTGATTACAGCAACACAGATACGCAGTATTTT
.	TRBV5-5	.	TRBJ2-7	CASSLSGQNYEQYF	TGTGCCAGCAGCTTGTCAGGACAGAACTACGAGCAGTACTTC
.	TRBV5-1	TRBD1	TRBJ2-1	CASNDPGTEVSQFF	TGCGCCAGCAACGATCCCGGGACAGAAGTTAGCCAGTTCTTC
once	TRBV4-3	TRBD1	TRBJ1-2	CASSQGQGYGYTF	TGCGCCAGCAGCCAAGGACAGGGCTATGGCTACACCTTC
.	TRBV5-1	.	TRBJ2-3	CASSLSLAEDTQYF	TGCGCCAGCAGCCTATCCCTGGCGGAAGATACGCAGTATTTT
.	TRBV5-5	.	TRBJ2-3	CASSWQRRTDTQYF	TGTGCCAGCAGTTGGCAGCGGCGCACAGATACGCAGTATTTT
large	TRBV2	TRBD1	TRBJ2-7	CARGRQGSNEQYF	TGTGCCAGGGGTCGACAGGGCTCAAACGAGCAGTACTTC
.	TRBV2	.	TRBJ2-2	CASSEEATYTGELFF	TGTGCCAGCAGTGAAGAGGCTACCTACACCGGGGAGCTGTTTTTT
.	TRBV2	TRBD1	TRBJ2-5	CASSEPGGYETQYF	TGTGCCAGCAGTGAACCAGGGGGATACGAGACCCAGTACTTC
.	TRBV14	TRBD2	TRBJ2-1	CASSQSLAGYNEQFF	TGTGCCAGCAGCCAATCACTAGCGGGCTACAATGAGCAGTTCTTC
.	TRBV7-3	TRBD2	TRBJ2-5	CASSLGGTSGSGTQYF	TGTGCCAGCAGCTTAGGCGGGACTAGCGGGAGTGGGACCCAGTACTTC
.	TRBV9	.	TRBJ2-7	CASSVGWTQYEQYF	TGTGCCAGCAGCGTGGGTTGGACCCAATACGAGCAGTACTTC
medium-sized	TRBV6-5	.	TRBJ1-3	CASRDITSGNTIYF	TGTGCCAGCAGAGACATAACCTCTGGAAACACCATATATTTT
.	TRBV2	.	TRBJ2-7	CASKLDLYEQYF	TGTGCCAGCAAGTTGGACTTATACGAGCAGTACTTC
.	TRBV14	.	TRBJ1-2	CASSQGKGRSYGYTF	TGTGCCAGCAGCCAAGGGAAGGGACGGTCCTATGGCTACACCTTC